The entry that follows covers one TCR beta chain sequence. Individual cDNA molecules were tagged with unique molecular identifiers. Each CDR3 protein gets one entry after TCRdb re-called the 5' RACE reads with MiXCR. Of approximately 66,000 distinct CDR3 sequences in the sample, about 12% are singletons; the top ten hold roughly 5.3%. The data belong to a study of early T cells in non-severe SARS-CoV-2 infection. V dropped 2 bases and J dropped 1 base, with 6 bases sitting between them. This CDR3 comprises 14 residues. Germline-derived CDR1 and CDR2 are KGHSH and LQKENI. The chain uses TRBV18 and TRBJ2-1; D is undetermined. This sequence was found in an adult who was a healthcare worker with PCR-confirmed SARS-CoV-2 infection or an uninfected control (not recorded which). What was sequenced was whole blood. CDR3 loop: CASSPGKSYNEQFF. The CDR3 DNA is TGTGCCAGCTCACCAGGGAAGTCCTACAATGAGCAGTTCTTC.